Below are 4 T cell receptor beta chains sequenced from a single sample in a study of shared clonotypes between healthy human individuals. The repertoire was sequenced with immunoSEQ multiplex PCR; TCRdb's copy has only in-frame clones and lacks some. This sample yields about 800,000 clones, of which about 96% are seen a single time; around 0.21% belongs to the top ten. CD45RO-negative, CCR7-positively selected cells formed the naive CD8 fraction, excluding terminally differentiated effector memory CD45RA+ cells. The sample was naive CD8+ T cells sorted from blood. These TCRs come from a man aged 25-40 years in good health.

The chain has TRBV7-3 and TRBJ2-1; the match to TRBD2 covers 8 bases. Germline V CDR1 and CDR2: SGHTA, FQGTGA. Trimming took 8 bases from V and 6 from J; bases not matched to a gene: 6. This CDR3 is 13 amino acids long. The CDR3 coding sequence is TGTGCCAGCTCTAGCGGGCTGATCAATGAGCAGTTCTTC. Encoded protein: CASSSGLINEQFF.

This clone was recorded once. The genes are TRBV28 and TRBJ2-3; D call uncertain. The CDR3 is 13 residues long. The germline gives CDR1 MDHEN, CDR2 SYDVKM. V lost 3 bases to trimming and J lost 2 bases, with 6 bases between them. CDR3 protein: CASSFSLTDTQYF. The CDR3 nucleotides read TGTGCCAGCAGTTTCTCCCTCACAGATACGCAGTATTTT.

V usage is TRBV7-9 and J usage is TRBJ2-1, with 9 positions matching TRBD1. J gave up 4 bases and V 1 base, and 11 bases lay outside the gene matches. The CDR3 is made up of 18 amino acids. Germline CDR1 SEHNR, CDR2 FQNEAQ (reference sequence). The CDR3 nucleotides are TGTGCCAGCAGCTTAGTGGGACAGGGTTTGGTCGTGTACAATGAGCAGTTCTTC. Translated, it gives CASSLVGQGLVVYNEQFF.

J is TRBJ2-7 and V is TRBV27, with D unclear. Germline lookup yields CDR1 MNHEY and CDR2 SMNVEV (reference sequence). The CDR3 runs to 13 residues. Trimming took 5 bases from V and 3 from J, leaving 11 bases between them. CDR3 protein: CASSITVSYEQYF. The CDR3 coding sequence is TGTGCCAGCAGTATAACTGTTAGCTACGAGCAGTACTTC.